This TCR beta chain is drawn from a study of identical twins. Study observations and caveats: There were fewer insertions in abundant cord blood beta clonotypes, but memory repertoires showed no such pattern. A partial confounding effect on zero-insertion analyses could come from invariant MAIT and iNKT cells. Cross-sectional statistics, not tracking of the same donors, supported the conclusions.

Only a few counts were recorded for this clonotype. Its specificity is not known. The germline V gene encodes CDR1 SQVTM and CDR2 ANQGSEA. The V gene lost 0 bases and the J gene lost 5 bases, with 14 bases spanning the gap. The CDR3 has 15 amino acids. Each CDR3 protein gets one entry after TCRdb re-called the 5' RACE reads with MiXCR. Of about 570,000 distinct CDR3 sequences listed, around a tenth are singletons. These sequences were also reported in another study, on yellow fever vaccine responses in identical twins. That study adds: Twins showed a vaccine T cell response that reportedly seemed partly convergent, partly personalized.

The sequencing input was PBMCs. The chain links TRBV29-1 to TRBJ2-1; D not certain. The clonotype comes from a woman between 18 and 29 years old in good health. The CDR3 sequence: CSVEDLKGGHNEQFF. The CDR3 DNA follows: TGCAGCGTTGAAGATTTAAAAGGCGGTCACAATGAGCAGTTCTTC.